The rows below give T cell receptor beta chains drawn from one sample of a study of blood T cell repertoires in COVID-19. The protocol was immunoSEQ multiplex PCR, while the TCRdb copy is restricted to in-frame clones and leaves out a portion. Of about 210,000 clones in the sample, about 90% were seen once. The sample was peripheral blood. The receptors here all came from an older woman with acute or convalescent COVID-19. Both conserved end residues are part of each CDR3. The D gene is left open where the match is weak. Clone size is not always given. Where it is, it says once, few, many or a class for expanded clones.

d_gene,v_gene,j_gene,abundance,CDR3nt,CDR3aa
TRBD2,TRBV15,TRBJ2-7,-,TGTGCCACCAGCAGAGATAGAGGACTAGCGGGAGAAAGGACCTACGAGCAGTACTTC,CATSRDRGLAGERTYEQYF
-,TRBV18,TRBJ1-2,-,TGTGCCAGCTCACCGAGGGAGTATGGCTACACCTTC,CASSPREYGYTF
TRBD2,TRBV14,TRBJ2-7,once,TGTGCCAGCAGCCGGGGACTATCCTACGAGCAGTACTTC,CASSRGLSYEQYF
-,TRBV10-3,TRBJ1-1,-,TGTGCCACTAAAGGGACCCAACAGGGCACTGAAGCTTTCTTT,CATKGTQQGTEAFF
TRBD1,TRBV18,TRBJ1-1,-,TGTGCCAGCTCCCAGGGGACAGGGAAGAACACTGAAGCTTTCTTT,CASSQGTGKNTEAFF
TRBD1,TRBV28,TRBJ1-2,-,TGTGCCAGCAGTACAGACAGGGCGAGATATGGCTACACCTTC,CASSTDRARYGYTF
-,TRBV9,TRBJ1-2,-,TGTGCCAGCAGCGTCCTCGGGGGGCTTGCTGGCTACACCTTC,CASSVLGGLAGYTF
TRBD1,TRBV28,TRBJ2-5,once,TGTGCCAGCAGTTTTCCGGGGACAGGGGAAGAGACCCAGTACTTC,CASSFPGTGEETQYF
-,TRBV10-3,TRBJ2-2,-,TGTGCCATCAGCTCTTACACCGGGGAGCTGTTTTTT,CAISSYTGELFF
-,TRBV3-1/TRBV3-2,TRBJ2-4,-,TGTGCCAGCAGCCAAGGAAGCCTAAACATTCAGTACTTC,CASSQGSLNIQYF
-,TRBV5-5,TRBJ1-4,-,TGTGCCAGCAACTTGAGGGGAAATGCTATTGAAAAACTGTTTTTT,CASNLRGNAIEKLFF
-,TRBV10-2,TRBJ2-1,-,TGCGCCAGCAGTGAGCCTAGGGGTGAGCAGTTCTTC,CASSEPRGEQFF
-,TRBV7-2,TRBJ1-2,-,TGTGCCAGCGGTCTGACCTCTCGGGACACTCGGAACTATGGCTACACCTTC,CASGLTSRDTRNYGYTF
TRBD1,TRBV12-3/TRBV12-4,TRBJ1-6,-,TGTGCCAGCAACAGGGGAGATTCACCCCTCCACTTT,CASNRGDSPLHF
-,TRBV21-1,TRBJ1-4,-,TGTGCCAGCAGCAAAGCGCTAGGACAGGGGCCGATCAAATATGAAAAACTGTTTTTT,CASSKALGQGPIKYEKLFF
-,TRBV27,TRBJ1-1,-,TGTGCCAGCAGTTTGGGTCAGGCTGGGAACACTGAAGCTTTCTTT,CASSLGQAGNTEAFF
TRBD1,TRBV5-1,TRBJ2-3,-,TGCGCCAGCAGCTTGCCGGGACAGGGAGAAGATACGCAGTATTTT,CASSLPGQGEDTQYF
TRBD1,TRBV28,TRBJ2-1,-,TGTGCCGGGGGACAGGAGTACAATGAGCAGTTCTTC,CAGGQEYNEQFF
-,TRBV10-1,TRBJ2-1,few,TGCGCCAGCAGTGAGTCGAAGCCAGCGTCCTACAATGAGCAGTTCTTC,CASSESKPASYNEQFF
-,TRBV5-1,TRBJ1-2,once,TGCGCCAGCAGCTTCAAGACAGGCTATGAGAGTTCTAACTATGGCTACACCTTC,CASSFKTGYESSNYGYTF
-,TRBV9,TRBJ1-6,-,TGTGCCAGCAGCACACAGGGTAGGGATTCACCCCTCCACTTT,CASSTQGRDSPLHF
TRBD2,TRBV2,TRBJ2-5,-,TGTGCCAGCAGGCCGCTAGCGGGAGCTAGGGAGACCCAGTACTTC,CASRPLAGARETQYF
TRBD1,TRBV24-1,TRBJ1-5,-,TGTGCCACCAGTCCCCCGGGCCCCCCAGGGGGCGATCAGCCCCAGCATTTT,CATSPPGPPGGDQPQHF
-,TRBV2,TRBJ1-2,-,TGTGCCAGCAGTGACAGGGGCGGCTATGGCTACACCTTC,CASSDRGGYGYTF
-,TRBV28,TRBJ1-2,-,TGTGCCAGCAGTTTCGGAGGGAAATCCTATGGCTACACCTTC,CASSFGGKSYGYTF
TRBD2,TRBV9,TRBJ2-5,-,TGTGCCAGCAGCCCCCGGACTAGCGGGGGGGAGACCCAGTACTTC,CASSPRTSGGETQYF
TRBD2,TRBV19,TRBJ2-2,-,TGTGCCAGTAGTTCGGGGGGGTACACCGGGGAGCTGTTTTTT,CASSSGGYTGELFF
-,TRBV19,TRBJ1-6,few,TGTGCCAGTAGTATATCAGTGGGGAGCAATTCACCCCTCCACTTT,CASSISVGSNSPLHF
TRBD2,TRBV6-2/TRBV6-3,TRBJ2-1,-,TGTGCCAGCAGGCCTATAGCGGGTTCCTACAATGAGCAGTTCTTC,CASRPIAGSYNEQFF
TRBD2,TRBV19,TRBJ2-5,-,TGTGCCAGTAGTAGGACTAGCGGAGGTGAGGAGACCCAGTACTTC,CASSRTSGGEETQYF
-,TRBV18,TRBJ2-7,-,TGTGCCAGCTCACCACTTATCGGGCAGGGTTCCTACGAGCAGTACTTC,CASSPLIGQGSYEQYF
-,TRBV5-4,TRBJ1-3,-,TGTGCCAGCAGCGAACAGGGTAATAGCAACACCATATATTTT,CASSEQGNSNTIYF
TRBD2,TRBV12-3/TRBV12-4,TRBJ2-7,few,TGTGCCAGCAGACCCGGGGGGTCTAACGAGCAGTACTTC,CASRPGGSNEQYF
-,TRBV6-1,TRBJ1-1,-,TGTGCCAGCAGTGAACGTGAAGCTTTCTTT,CASSEREAFF
TRBD1,TRBV9,TRBJ1-4,once,TGTGCCAGCAGCGCTACGCAGGGGGCGACTAATGAAAAACTGTTTTTT,CASSATQGATNEKLFF
-,TRBV27,TRBJ2-3,-,TGTGCCAGCAGTTTAAAAAGCGAATATACGCAGTATTTT,CASSLKSEYTQYF
-,TRBV5-1,TRBJ2-3,once,TGCGCCAGCAGCTTGGTTGGGCGCCCCACACGCACAGATACGCAGTATTTT,CASSLVGRPTRTDTQYF
TRBD1,TRBV6-5,TRBJ2-7,once,TGTGCCAGCCAGCGACAGGGGGAAGTCTACGAGCAGTACTTC,CASQRQGEVYEQYF
TRBD1,TRBV4-2,TRBJ1-5,-,TGTGCCAGCGGGACAGCCAATCAGCCCCAGCATTTT,CASGTANQPQHF
TRBD2,TRBV4-3,TRBJ2-1,few,TGCGCCAGCAGCCAAGATCGAACTAGCGGGAGATACAATGAGCAGTTCTTC,CASSQDRTSGRYNEQFF
TRBD1,TRBV10-3,TRBJ2-3,-,TGTGCCATCAGAGAGGGACAGGGGGAAGGAGATACGCAGTATTTT,CAIREGQGEGDTQYF
-,TRBV3-1/TRBV3-2,TRBJ1-1,-,TGTGCCAGCAGTGACTCCCCCACCCCTGAAGCTTTCTTT,CASSDSPTPEAFF
-,TRBV3-1/TRBV3-2,TRBJ1-1,-,TGTGCCAGCAGCCAGAGCGGGCAGAACACTGAAGCTTTCTTT,CASSQSGQNTEAFF
-,TRBV18,TRBJ1-1,-,TGTGCCAGCTCACCACCGAAGAGTATGAACACTGAAGCTTTCTTT,CASSPPKSMNTEAFF
-,TRBV18,TRBJ2-3,-,TGTGCCAGCTCACCCCTCTCCACAGATACGCAGTATTTT,CASSPLSTDTQYF
-,TRBV5-1,TRBJ1-4,-,TGCGCCAGCAGCTTGGGATGGTCTACCGTAGCAACTAATGAAAAACTGTTTTTT,CASSLGWSTVATNEKLFF
-,TRBV6-5,TRBJ1-1,-,TGTGCCAGCAGGATAAAACAGAGCTGGACTGAAGCTTTCTTT,CASRIKQSWTEAFF
TRBD1,TRBV6-6,TRBJ1-1,-,TGTGCCAGCAGGGGACAGGTTAACACTGAAGCTTTCTTT,CASRGQVNTEAFF
TRBD1,TRBV27,TRBJ2-7,once,TGTGCCAGCAGTTCCTCCGGGACAGGGACCGAGCAGTACTTC,CASSSSGTGTEQYF
-,TRBV2,TRBJ2-2,-,TGTGCCAGCACCCCGAGAGGTCAGCGGGCCGGGGAGCTGTTTTTT,CASTPRGQRAGELFF
-,TRBV7-6,TRBJ1-5,once,TGTGCCAGCAGCTCAGGGTTCAATCAGCCCCAGCATTTT,CASSSGFNQPQHF
TRBD2,TRBV11-2,TRBJ2-5,-,TGTGCCAGCAGCCGAAATCTGGGACTAGCGGGAGTAGAGACCCAGTACTTC,CASSRNLGLAGVETQYF
-,TRBV2,TRBJ2-7,-,TGTGCCAGCAGTGACGGGATGGGTACCTACGAGCAGTACTTC,CASSDGMGTYEQYF